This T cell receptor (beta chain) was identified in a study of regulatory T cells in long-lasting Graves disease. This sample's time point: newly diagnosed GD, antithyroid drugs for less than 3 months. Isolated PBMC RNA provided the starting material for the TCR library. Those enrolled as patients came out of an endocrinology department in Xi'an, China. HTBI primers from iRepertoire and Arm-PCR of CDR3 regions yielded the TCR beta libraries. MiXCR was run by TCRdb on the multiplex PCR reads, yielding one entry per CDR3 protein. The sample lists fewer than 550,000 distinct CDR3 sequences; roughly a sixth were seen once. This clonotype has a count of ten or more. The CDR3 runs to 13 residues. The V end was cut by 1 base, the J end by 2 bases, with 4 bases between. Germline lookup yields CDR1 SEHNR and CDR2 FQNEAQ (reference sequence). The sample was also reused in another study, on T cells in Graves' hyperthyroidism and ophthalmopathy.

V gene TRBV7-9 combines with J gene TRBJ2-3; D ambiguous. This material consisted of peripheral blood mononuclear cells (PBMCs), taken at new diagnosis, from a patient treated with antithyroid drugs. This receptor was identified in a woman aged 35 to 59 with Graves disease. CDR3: CASSLGDTDTQYF. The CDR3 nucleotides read TGTGCCAGCAGCTTAGGAGACACAGATACGCAGTATTTT.